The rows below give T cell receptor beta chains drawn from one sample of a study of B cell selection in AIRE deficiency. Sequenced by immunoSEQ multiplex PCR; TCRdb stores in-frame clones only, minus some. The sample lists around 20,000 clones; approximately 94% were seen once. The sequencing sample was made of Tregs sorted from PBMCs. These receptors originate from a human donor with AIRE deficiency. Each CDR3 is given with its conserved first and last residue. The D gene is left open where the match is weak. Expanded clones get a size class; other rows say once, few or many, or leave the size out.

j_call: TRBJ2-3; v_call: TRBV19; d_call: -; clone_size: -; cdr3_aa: CASRIPGLLTDTQYF; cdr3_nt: TGTGCCAGTAGGATCCCCGGACTCCTCACAGATACGCAGTATTTT
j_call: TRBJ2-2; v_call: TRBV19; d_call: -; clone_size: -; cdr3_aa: CASSLNTALNTGELFF; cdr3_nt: TGTGCCAGTAGTCTCAACACGGCCCTTAACACCGGGGAGCTGTTTTTT
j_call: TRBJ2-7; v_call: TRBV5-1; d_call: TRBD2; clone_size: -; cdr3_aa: CASSLLGARLAGGRYEQYF; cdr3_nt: TGCGCCAGCAGCTTGCTGGGGGCAAGACTAGCGGGAGGGAGGTACGAGCAGTACTTC
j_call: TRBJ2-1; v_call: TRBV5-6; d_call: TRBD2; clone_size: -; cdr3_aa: CASSLRRLAVYYNEQFF; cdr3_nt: TGTGCCAGCAGCTTGCGCCGACTAGCGGTCTACTACAATGAGCAGTTCTTC
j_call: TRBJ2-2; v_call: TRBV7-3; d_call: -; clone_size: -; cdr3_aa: CASSESGRRTTGELFF; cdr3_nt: TGTGCCAGCAGCGAAAGTGGGAGGAGGACCACCGGGGAGCTGTTTTTT
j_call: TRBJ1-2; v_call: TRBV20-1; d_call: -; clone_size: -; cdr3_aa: CSARGRGYTF; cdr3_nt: TGCAGTGCCCGTGGGCGGGGCTACACCTTC
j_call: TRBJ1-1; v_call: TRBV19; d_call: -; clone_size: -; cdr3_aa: CASIRGTMNTEAFF; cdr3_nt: TGTGCCAGTATCCGGGGGACTATGAACACTGAAGCTTTCTTT
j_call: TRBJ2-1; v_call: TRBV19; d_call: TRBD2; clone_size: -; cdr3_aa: CASSIRLAGATNEQFF; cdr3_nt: TGTGCCAGTAGTATCCGTCTAGCGGGAGCCACCAATGAGCAGTTCTTC
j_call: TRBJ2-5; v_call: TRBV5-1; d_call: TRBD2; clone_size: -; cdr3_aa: CASSAAGLAGSEDQYF; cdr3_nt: TGCGCCAGCAGCGCGGCGGGACTAGCGGGGAGCGAAGACCAGTACTTC
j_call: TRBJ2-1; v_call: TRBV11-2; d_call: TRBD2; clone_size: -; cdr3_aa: CASTRRGLAGYSEQFF; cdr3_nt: TGTGCCAGCACCCGGCGGGGACTAGCGGGATATAGTGAGCAGTTCTTC
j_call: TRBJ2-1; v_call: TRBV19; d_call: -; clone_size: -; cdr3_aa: CASSIRVHMSDNEQFF; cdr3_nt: TGTGCCAGTAGTATCCGGGTACATATGAGCGACAATGAGCAGTTCTTC
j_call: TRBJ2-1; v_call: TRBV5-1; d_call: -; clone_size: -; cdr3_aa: CASSLSAGSYNEQFF; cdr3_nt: TGCGCCAGCAGCTTGTCGGCAGGCTCCTACAATGAGCAGTTCTTC
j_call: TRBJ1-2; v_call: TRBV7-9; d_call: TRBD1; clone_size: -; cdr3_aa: CASSPGQGNYGYTF; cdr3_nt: TGTGCCAGCAGCCCTGGACAGGGGAACTATGGCTACACCTTC
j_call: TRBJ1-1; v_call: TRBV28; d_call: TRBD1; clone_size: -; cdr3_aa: CASWGTGEAFF; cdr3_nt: TGTGCCAGCTGGGGGACAGGCGAAGCTTTCTTT
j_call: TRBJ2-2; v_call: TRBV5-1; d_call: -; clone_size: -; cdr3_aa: CASNEGTGELFF; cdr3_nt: TGCGCCAGCAATGAGGGGACCGGGGAGCTGTTTTTT
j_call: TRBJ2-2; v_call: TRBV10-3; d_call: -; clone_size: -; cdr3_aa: CAIEGNTGELFF; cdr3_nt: TGTGCCATCGAGGGGAACACCGGGGAGCTGTTTTTT
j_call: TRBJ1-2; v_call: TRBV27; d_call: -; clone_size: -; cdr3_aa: CASSWSLGPYGYTF; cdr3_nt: TGTGCCAGCAGTTGGAGCCTGGGGCCCTATGGCTACACCTTC
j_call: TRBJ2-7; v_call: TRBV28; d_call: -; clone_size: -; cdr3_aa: CASSFLLQGPSYEQYF; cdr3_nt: TGTGCCAGCAGTTTTTTATTGCAAGGGCCCTCCTACGAGCAGTACTTC
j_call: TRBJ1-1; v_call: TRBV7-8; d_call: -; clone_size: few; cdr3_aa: CASSLYAGEKAFF; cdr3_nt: TGTGCCAGCAGCTTATACGCGGGGGAGAAAGCTTTCTTT
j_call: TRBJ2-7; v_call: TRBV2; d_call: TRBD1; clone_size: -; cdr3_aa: CANSNLLGGTTYEQYF; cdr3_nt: TGTGCCAACTCTAACTTACTAGGGGGCACGACCTACGAGCAGTACTTC
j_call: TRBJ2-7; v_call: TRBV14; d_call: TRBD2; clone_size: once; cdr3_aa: CASSLAGYEQYF; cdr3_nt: TGTGCCAGCAGCCTAGCGGGGTACGAGCAGTACTTC
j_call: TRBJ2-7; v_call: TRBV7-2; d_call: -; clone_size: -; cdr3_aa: CASSSGVNYEQYF; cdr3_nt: TGTGCCAGCAGCTCAGGGGTCAACTACGAGCAGTACTTC
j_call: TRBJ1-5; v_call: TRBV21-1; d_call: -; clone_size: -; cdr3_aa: CASSRGRINQPQHF; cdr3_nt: TGTGCCAGCAGCAGGGGCCGGATCAATCAGCCCCAGCATTTT
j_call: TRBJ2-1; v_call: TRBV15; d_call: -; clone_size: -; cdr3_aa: CATSRGSSFYNEQFF; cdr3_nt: TGTGCCACCAGCAGAGGTTCGTCTTTCTACAATGAGCAGTTCTTC
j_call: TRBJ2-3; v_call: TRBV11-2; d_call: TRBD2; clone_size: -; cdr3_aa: CASSRTSGSTDTQYF; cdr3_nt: TGTGCCAGCAGCCGAACTAGCGGGAGCACAGATACGCAGTATTTT
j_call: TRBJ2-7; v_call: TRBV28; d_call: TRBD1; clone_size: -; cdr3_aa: CASSPRGTGDSYEQYF; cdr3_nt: TGTGCCAGCAGTCCAAGAGGGACAGGGGACTCCTACGAGCAGTACTTC
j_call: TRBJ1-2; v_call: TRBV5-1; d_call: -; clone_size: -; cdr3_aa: CASSLARRTANYGYTF; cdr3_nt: TGCGCCAGCAGCTTGGCCCGCAGGACAGCTAACTATGGCTACACCTTC
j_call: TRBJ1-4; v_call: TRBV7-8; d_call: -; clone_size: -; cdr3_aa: CASSRGAGRLNEKLFF; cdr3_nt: TGTGCCAGCAGCCGGGGGGCAGGGAGACTTAATGAAAAACTGTTTTTT
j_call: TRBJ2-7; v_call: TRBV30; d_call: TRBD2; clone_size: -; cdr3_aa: CAWTSGRTNSYEQYF; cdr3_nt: TGTGCCTGGACTAGCGGGAGGACAAACTCCTACGAGCAGTACTTC
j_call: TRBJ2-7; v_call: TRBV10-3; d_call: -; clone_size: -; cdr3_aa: CAIRLSGLDEQYF; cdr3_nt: TGTGCCATCAGGTTATCCGGGCTCGACGAGCAGTACTTC
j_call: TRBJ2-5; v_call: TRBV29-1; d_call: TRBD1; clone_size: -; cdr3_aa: CSVSTGQFGTQYF; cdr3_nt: TGCAGCGTCTCGACAGGGCAATTTGGGACCCAGTACTTC
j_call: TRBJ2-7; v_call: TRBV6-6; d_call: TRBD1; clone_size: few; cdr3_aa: CASSYFGTAVHEQYF; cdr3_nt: TGTGCCAGCAGTTACTTTGGGACAGCCGTGCACGAGCAGTACTTC
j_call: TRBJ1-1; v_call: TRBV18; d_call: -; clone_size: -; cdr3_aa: CASSPLGVLANEAFF; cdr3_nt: TGTGCCAGCTCACCACTGGGGGTCCTGGCTAATGAAGCTTTCTTT
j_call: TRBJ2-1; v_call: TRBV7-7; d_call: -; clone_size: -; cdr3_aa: CASSLARASAQFF; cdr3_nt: TGTGCTAGCAGCTTAGCTAGAGCCTCCGCGCAGTTCTTC
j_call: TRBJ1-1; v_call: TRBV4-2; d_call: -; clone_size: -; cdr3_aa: CASSPEEIYMNTEAFF; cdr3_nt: TGTGCCAGCAGCCCCGAGGAGATATACATGAACACTGAAGCTTTCTTT
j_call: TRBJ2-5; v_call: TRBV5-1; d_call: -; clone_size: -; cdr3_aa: CASSLHLETQYF; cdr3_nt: TGCGCCAGCAGCTTGCACCTGGAGACCCAGTACTTC
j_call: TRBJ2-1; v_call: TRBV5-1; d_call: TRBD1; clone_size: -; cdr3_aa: CASSQVGQRIYNEQFF; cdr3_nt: TGCGCCAGCAGCCAGGTGGGACAGAGAATTTACAATGAGCAGTTCTTC
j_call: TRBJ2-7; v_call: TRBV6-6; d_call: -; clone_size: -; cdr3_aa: CASSYWRGEQYF; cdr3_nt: TGTGCCAGCAGTTACTGGAGGGGCGAGCAGTACTTC
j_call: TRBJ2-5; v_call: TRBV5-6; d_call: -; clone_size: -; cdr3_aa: CASRPRTPGETQYF; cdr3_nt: TGTGCCAGCAGGCCCCGGACTCCCGGGGAGACCCAGTACTTC
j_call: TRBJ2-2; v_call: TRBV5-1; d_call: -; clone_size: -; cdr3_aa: CASSLEAGNTGELFF; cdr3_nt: TGCGCCAGCAGCTTGGAGGCGGGGAACACCGGGGAGCTGTTTTTT
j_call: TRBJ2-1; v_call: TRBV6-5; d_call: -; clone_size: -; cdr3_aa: CASSQGRGEQFF; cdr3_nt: TGTGCCAGCTCCCAGGGGAGGGGTGAGCAGTTCTTC
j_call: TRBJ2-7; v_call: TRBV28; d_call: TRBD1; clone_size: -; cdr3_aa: CASSPIPWGQGISYEQYF; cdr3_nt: TGTGCCAGCAGCCCTATACCGTGGGGACAGGGGATCTCCTACGAGCAGTACTTC
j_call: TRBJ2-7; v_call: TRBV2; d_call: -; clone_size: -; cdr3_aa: CASKALAYEQYF; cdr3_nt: TGTGCCAGCAAAGCTCTTGCCTACGAGCAGTACTTC
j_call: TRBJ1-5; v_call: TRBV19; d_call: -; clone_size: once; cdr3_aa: CASRKGNQPQHF; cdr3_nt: TGTGCCAGTCGAAAGGGAAATCAGCCCCAGCATTTT
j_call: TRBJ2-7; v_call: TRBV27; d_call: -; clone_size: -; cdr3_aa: CASSFVQRSYEQYF; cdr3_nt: TGTGCCAGCAGTTTCGTCCAGCGCTCCTACGAGCAGTACTTC
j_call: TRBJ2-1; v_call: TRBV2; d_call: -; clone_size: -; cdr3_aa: CASRDGLYNEQFF; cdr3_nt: TGTGCCAGCAGGGATGGGCTCTACAATGAGCAGTTCTTC
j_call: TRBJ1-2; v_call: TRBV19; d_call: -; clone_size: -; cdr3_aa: CASSIGPGYDRGYTF; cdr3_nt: TGTGCCAGTAGTATTGGGCCAGGGTACGACCGTGGCTACACCTTC
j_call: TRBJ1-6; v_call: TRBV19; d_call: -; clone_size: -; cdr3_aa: CASTPRAGNSPLHF; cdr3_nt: TGTGCCAGTACCCCCCGGGCAGGGAATTCACCCCTCCACTTT
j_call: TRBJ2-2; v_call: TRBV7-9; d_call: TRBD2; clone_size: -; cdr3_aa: CASSLVAGGTGELFF; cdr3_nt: TGTGCCAGCAGCTTAGTAGCGGGAGGTACCGGGGAGCTGTTTTTT
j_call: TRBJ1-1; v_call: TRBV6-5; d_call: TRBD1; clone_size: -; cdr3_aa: CASSNRGHNTEAFF; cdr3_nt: TGTGCCAGCAGCAACAGGGGGCACAACACTGAAGCTTTCTTT
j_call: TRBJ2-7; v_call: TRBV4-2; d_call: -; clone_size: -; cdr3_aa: CASSQVQSSSYEQYF; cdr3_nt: TGTGCCAGCAGCCAAGTCCAGTCCAGCTCCTACGAGCAGTACTTC
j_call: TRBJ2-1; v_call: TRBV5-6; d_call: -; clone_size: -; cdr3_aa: CASSFRRQAFEQFF; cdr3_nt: TGCGCCAGCAGCTTTAGACGACAGGCCTTTGAGCAGTTCTTC
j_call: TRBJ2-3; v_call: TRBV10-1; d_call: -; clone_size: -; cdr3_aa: CASRDLRTDTQYF; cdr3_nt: TGCGCCAGCCGGGACCTACGCACAGATACGCAGTATTTT
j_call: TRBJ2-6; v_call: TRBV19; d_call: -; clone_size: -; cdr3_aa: CASSINLGGSGANVLTF; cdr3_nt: TGTGCCAGTAGTATTAATCTCGGGGGCTCTGGGGCCAACGTCCTGACTTTC
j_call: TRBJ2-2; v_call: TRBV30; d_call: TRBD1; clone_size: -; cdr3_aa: CAWRPQGSGELFF; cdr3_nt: TGTGCCTGGAGACCACAGGGGTCCGGGGAGCTGTTTTTT
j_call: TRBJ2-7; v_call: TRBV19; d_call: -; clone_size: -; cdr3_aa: CASSPVLKSYEQYF; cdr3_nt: TGTGCCAGTAGTCCGGTCTTGAAGTCCTACGAGCAGTACTTC